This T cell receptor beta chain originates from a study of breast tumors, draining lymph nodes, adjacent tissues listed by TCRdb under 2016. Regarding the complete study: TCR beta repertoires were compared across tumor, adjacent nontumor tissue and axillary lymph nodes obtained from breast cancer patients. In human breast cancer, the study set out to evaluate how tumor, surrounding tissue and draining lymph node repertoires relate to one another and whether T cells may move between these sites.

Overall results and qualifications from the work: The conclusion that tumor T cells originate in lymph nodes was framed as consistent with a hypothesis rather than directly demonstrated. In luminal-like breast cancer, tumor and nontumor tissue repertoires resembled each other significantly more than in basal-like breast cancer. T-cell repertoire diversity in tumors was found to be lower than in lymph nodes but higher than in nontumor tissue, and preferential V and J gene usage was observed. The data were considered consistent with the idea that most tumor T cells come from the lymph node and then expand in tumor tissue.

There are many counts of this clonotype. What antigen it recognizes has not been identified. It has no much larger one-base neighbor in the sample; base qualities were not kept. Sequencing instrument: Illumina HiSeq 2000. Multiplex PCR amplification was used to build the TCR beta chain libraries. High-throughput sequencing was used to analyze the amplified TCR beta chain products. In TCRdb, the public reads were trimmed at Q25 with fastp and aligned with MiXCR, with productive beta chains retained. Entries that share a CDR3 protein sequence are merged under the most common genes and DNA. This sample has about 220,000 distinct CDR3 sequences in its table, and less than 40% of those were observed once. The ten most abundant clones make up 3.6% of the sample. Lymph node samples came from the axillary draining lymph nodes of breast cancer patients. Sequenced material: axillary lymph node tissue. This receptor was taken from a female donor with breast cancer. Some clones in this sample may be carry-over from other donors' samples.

The CDR3 in this case is CASSFASGNTIYF. Read as DNA, the sequence is TGTGCCAGCAGCTTCGCTTCTGGAAACACCATATATTTT. The chain was built from TRBV5-8 and TRBJ1-3; there is no confident call for the D gene. The CDR3 has 13 amino acids, counting the end cysteine and phenylalanine. Only CDR3 DNA is held: 39 bases, read in frame from base 1. The V and J ends are trimmed by 2 bases and 1 base, leaving 4 bases between them. CDR1 and CDR2, looked up from the germline V gene, are SGHTS and YDEGEE. The full variable domain, completed from the reference TRBV5-8 and TRBJ1-3 proteins outside the CDR3, reads EAGVTQSPTHLIKTRGQQATLRCSPISGHTSVYWYQQALGLGLQFLLWYDEGEERNRGNFPPRFSGRQFPNYSSELNVNALELEDSALYLCASSFASGNTIYFGEGSWLTVV.